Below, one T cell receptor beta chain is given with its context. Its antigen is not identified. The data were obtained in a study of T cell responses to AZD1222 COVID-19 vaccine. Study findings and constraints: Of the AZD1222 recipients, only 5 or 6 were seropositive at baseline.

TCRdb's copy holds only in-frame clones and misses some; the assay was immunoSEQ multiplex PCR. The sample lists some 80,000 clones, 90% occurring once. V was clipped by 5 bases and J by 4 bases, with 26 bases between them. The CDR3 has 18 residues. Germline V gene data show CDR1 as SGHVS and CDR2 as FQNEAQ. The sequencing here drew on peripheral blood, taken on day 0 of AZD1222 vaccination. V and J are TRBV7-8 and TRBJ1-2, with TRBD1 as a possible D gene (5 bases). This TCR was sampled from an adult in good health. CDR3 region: CASSILGKGSQSSYGYTF. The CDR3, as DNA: TGTGCCAGCAGCATACTAGGGAAGGGGAGCCAATCTAGCTATGGCTACACCTTC.